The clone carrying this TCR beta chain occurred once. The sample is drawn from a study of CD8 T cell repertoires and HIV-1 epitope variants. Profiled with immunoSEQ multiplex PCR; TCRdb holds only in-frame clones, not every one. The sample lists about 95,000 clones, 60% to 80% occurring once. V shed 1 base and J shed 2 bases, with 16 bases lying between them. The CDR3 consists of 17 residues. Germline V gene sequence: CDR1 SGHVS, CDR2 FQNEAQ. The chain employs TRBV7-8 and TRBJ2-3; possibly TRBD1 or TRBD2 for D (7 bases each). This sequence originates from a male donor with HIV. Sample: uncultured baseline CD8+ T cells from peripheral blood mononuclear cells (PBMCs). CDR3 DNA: TGTGCCAGCAGCTTAGTTGGGGGGAGGGGGCTCACAGATACGCAGTATTTT. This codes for CASSLVGGRGLTDTQYF. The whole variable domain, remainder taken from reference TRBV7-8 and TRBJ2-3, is GAGVSQSPRYKVAKRGQDVALRCDPISGHVSLFWYQQALGQGPEFLTYFQNEAQLDKSGLPSDRFFAERPEGSVSTLKIQRTQQEDSAVYLCASSLVGGRGLTDTQYFGPGTRLTVL.